This is a list of T cell receptor beta chains from one sample in a study of blood T cell repertoires in COVID-19. Libraries were prepared by immunoSEQ multiplex PCR; TCRdb keeps only in-frame clonotypes and omits some of them. The table shows approximately 210,000 clones, with roughly nine tenths occurring only once. Sequenced sample: peripheral blood. The receptors stem from a woman in her 70s with acute or convalescent COVID-19. Each CDR3 is given with its conserved first and last residue. A D gene is named only where the DNA matches it firmly. A row's size may be missing; if present it is once, few, many or a size class.

v_gene: TRBV24-1; abundance: -; j_gene: TRBJ2-7; len: 13; d_gene: -; CDR3nt: TGTGCCACCAGTGATTTAAGAGGCTACGAGCAGTACTTC; CDR3aa: CATSDLRGYEQYF
v_gene: TRBV19; abundance: -; j_gene: TRBJ2-5; len: 16; d_gene: TRBD2; CDR3nt: TGTGCCAGTAGTATAGGCGCAGCGGGAGTTGGAGAGACCCAGTACTTC; CDR3aa: CASSIGAAGVGETQYF
v_gene: TRBV19; abundance: few; j_gene: TRBJ1-6; len: 15; d_gene: TRBD1; CDR3nt: TGTGCCAGTAGTTCGACAGGGGGTCCCAATTCACCCCTCCACTTT; CDR3aa: CASSSTGGPNSPLHF
v_gene: TRBV4-1; abundance: few; j_gene: TRBJ2-4; len: 17; d_gene: -; CDR3nt: TGCGCCAGCAGCCAAGGGTCAGACTCCGGATCCAAAAACATTCAGTACTTC; CDR3aa: CASSQGSDSGSKNIQYF
v_gene: TRBV5-6; abundance: -; j_gene: TRBJ2-7; len: 15; d_gene: TRBD1; CDR3nt: TGTGCCAGCAGCGTACCGGGACAGGGGGCCGCGGAGCAGTACTTC; CDR3aa: CASSVPGQGAAEQYF
v_gene: TRBV18; abundance: -; j_gene: TRBJ1-1; len: 14; d_gene: TRBD1; CDR3nt: TGTGCCAGCTCACCGGGACAGGGGGCCACTGAAGCTTTCTTT; CDR3aa: CASSPGQGATEAFF
v_gene: TRBV28; abundance: once; j_gene: TRBJ2-1; len: 14; d_gene: TRBD2; CDR3nt: TGTGCCAGCACCGTGGGACTATTCTACAATGAGCAGTTCTTC; CDR3aa: CASTVGLFYNEQFF
v_gene: TRBV6-5; abundance: -; j_gene: TRBJ1-4; len: 14; d_gene: -; CDR3nt: TGTGCCAGCAGTTTCAGGGCAACTAATGAAAAACTGTTTTTT; CDR3aa: CASSFRATNEKLFF
v_gene: TRBV5-4; abundance: -; j_gene: TRBJ1-3; len: 16; d_gene: TRBD1; CDR3nt: TGTGCCAGCAGCCGGGGGGGACAGAACTCTGGAAACACCATATATTTT; CDR3aa: CASSRGGQNSGNTIYF
v_gene: TRBV5-1; abundance: -; j_gene: TRBJ2-7; len: 13; d_gene: TRBD1; CDR3nt: TGCGCCAGCACCCGACAGGGCTCCTACGAGCAGTACTTC; CDR3aa: CASTRQGSYEQYF
v_gene: TRBV29-1; abundance: -; j_gene: TRBJ2-5; len: 15; d_gene: TRBD2; CDR3nt: TGCAGCGCCCCGCCCACTCTCGGGGGGCAAGAGACCCAGTACTTC; CDR3aa: CSAPPTLGGQETQYF
v_gene: TRBV10-3; abundance: -; j_gene: TRBJ1-5; len: 13; d_gene: -; CDR3nt: TGTGCCATCAGCAGGGGTAGCAATCAGCCCCAGCATTTT; CDR3aa: CAISRGSNQPQHF
v_gene: TRBV5-4; abundance: -; j_gene: TRBJ2-5; len: 15; d_gene: -; CDR3nt: TGTGCCAGCAGCTGGGGCGATAGGGGTGGGAAGACCCAGTACTTC; CDR3aa: CASSWGDRGGKTQYF
v_gene: TRBV7-2; abundance: few; j_gene: TRBJ1-1; len: 15; d_gene: TRBD1; CDR3nt: TGTGCCAGCAGCGTCGACAGGGGGCTGAGCGCTGAAGCTTTCTTT; CDR3aa: CASSVDRGLSAEAFF
v_gene: TRBV7-6; abundance: -; j_gene: TRBJ2-3; len: 18; d_gene: -; CDR3nt: TGTGCCAGCAGCTTCCAACAACAAACAGATACCGTCAGAGATACGCAGTATTTT; CDR3aa: CASSFQQQTDTVRDTQYF
v_gene: TRBV4-1; abundance: -; j_gene: TRBJ2-7; len: 18; d_gene: TRBD2; CDR3nt: TGCGCCAGCAGCCAAAAATTCCCGGGACTAGCGGGGAACTACGAGCAGTACTTC; CDR3aa: CASSQKFPGLAGNYEQYF
v_gene: TRBV5-6; abundance: -; j_gene: TRBJ1-4; len: 15; d_gene: -; CDR3nt: TGTGCCAGCAGCTTGATAGGCCCGGGAAAGGAAAAACTGTTTTTT; CDR3aa: CASSLIGPGKEKLFF
v_gene: TRBV7-3; abundance: once; j_gene: TRBJ2-1; len: 12; d_gene: TRBD2; CDR3nt: TGTGCCAGCAGTCGTAGCGGGTATGAGCAGTTCTTC; CDR3aa: CASSRSGYEQFF
v_gene: TRBV5-1; abundance: -; j_gene: TRBJ2-2; len: 16; d_gene: -; CDR3nt: TGCGCCAGCAGCTTGGGGGGGCTGTCGAACACCGGGGAGCTGTTTTTT; CDR3aa: CASSLGGLSNTGELFF
v_gene: TRBV3-1/TRBV3-2; abundance: -; j_gene: TRBJ2-4; len: 14; d_gene: -; CDR3nt: TGTGCCAGTGGCGGGGCACAGCCTGTAAACATTCAGTACTTC; CDR3aa: CASGGAQPVNIQYF